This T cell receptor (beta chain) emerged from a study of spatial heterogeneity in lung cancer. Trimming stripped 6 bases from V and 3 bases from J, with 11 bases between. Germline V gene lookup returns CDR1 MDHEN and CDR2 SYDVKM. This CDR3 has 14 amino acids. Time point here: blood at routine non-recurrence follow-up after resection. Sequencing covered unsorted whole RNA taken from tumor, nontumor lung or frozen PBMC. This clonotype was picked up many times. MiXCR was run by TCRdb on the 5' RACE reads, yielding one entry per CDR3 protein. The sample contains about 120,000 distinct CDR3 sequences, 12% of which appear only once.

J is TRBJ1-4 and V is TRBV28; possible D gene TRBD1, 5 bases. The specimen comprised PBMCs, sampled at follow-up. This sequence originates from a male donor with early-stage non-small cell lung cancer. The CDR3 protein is CASRLGGSNEKLFF. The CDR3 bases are TGTGCCAGCAGGCTGGGGGGTTCTAATGAAAAACTGTTTTTT.